There are a few counts of the clone carrying this T cell receptor (beta chain). The antigen is undetermined. This specimen comes from a study of regulatory T cells in long-lasting Graves disease. Study results and limitations: Newly diagnosed disease favored TRBV20-1 and TRBJ2-1 over persistent disease. Comparison showed that persistent patients shared more public clonotypes (roughly 2,500) than new patients (about 970).

Arm-PCR of CDR3 regions with iRepertoire HTBI primers generated TCR beta libraries. TCRdb called the multiplex PCR reads again in MiXCR, with one record for every CDR3 protein. The table shows about 450,000 distinct CDR3 sequences, with around 20% occurring only once. This CDR3 region has 17 residues. Germline V gene sequence: CDR1 MNHEY, CDR2 SMNVEV (reference sequence). V dropped 2 bases and J dropped 1 base, with 18 bases sitting between them. As to time point: persistent/refractory GD, antithyroid drugs over 5 years with positive TRAb. The TCR library was prepared using RNA isolated from PBMCs. A roughly 8.6-milliliter sample of peripheral blood was drawn into EDTA tubes.

This TCR derives from a female donor with Graves disease. The sample in question was peripheral blood mononuclear cells (PBMCs), obtained when the disease was refractory, from a patient treated with antithyroid drugs. This chain connects TRBV27 to TRBJ2-7, with D possibly matching TRBD1 (6 bases). CDR3: CASSLTPDRFKSYEQYF. DNA for the CDR3: TGTGCCAGCAGTTTAACTCCTGACAGGTTTAAGTCCTACGAGCAGTACTTC.